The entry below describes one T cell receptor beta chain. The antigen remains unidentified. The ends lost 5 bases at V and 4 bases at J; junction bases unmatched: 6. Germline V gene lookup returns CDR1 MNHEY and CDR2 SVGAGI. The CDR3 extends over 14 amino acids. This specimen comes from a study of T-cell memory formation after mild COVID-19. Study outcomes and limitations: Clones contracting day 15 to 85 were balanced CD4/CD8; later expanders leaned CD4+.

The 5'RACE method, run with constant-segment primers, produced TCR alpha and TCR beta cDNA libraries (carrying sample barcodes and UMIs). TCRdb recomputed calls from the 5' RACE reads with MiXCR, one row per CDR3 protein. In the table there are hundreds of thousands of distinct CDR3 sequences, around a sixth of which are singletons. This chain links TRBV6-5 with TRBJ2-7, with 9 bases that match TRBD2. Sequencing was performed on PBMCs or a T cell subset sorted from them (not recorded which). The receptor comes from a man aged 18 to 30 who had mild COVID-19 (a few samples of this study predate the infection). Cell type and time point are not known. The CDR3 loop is CASSPGGGAYEQYF. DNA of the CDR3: TGTGCCAGCAGTCCGGGCGGGGGGGCTTACGAGCAGTACTTC.